This TCR beta chain was profiled in a study of shared clonotypes between healthy human individuals. Background on the study: Each donor's CD8 memory used one plate, CD8 naive two, each CD4 subset three. Study-level findings and limits: Clonotype sharing across donors was expected to vary with sequencing depth.

Trimming shortened V by 3 bases and J by 4 bases, and 10 bases separated the two germline ends. The CDR3 spans 12 residues. The V gene's germline CDR1 is SQVTM and CDR2 ANQGSEA. About this clone: What it recognizes is unknown.

TCRdb's table, derived via immunoSEQ multiplex PCR, lists solely in-frame clones and lacks some. This table has under 80,000 clones, under 65% appearing once. This clonotype was obtained from a man aged 30 to 45 in good health. The rearrangement links TRBV29-1 to TRBJ2-7, with D tentatively TRBD1 or TRBD2 (5 bases each). Sequencing input: memory CD8+ T cells sorted from blood. Sample subset: CD45RO+ cells pooled with CCR7-negative TemRA cells. The CDR3 DNA is TGCAGCGTTGAGGGGGAAAGATACGAGCAGTACTTC. Protein sequence: CSVEGERYEQYF.